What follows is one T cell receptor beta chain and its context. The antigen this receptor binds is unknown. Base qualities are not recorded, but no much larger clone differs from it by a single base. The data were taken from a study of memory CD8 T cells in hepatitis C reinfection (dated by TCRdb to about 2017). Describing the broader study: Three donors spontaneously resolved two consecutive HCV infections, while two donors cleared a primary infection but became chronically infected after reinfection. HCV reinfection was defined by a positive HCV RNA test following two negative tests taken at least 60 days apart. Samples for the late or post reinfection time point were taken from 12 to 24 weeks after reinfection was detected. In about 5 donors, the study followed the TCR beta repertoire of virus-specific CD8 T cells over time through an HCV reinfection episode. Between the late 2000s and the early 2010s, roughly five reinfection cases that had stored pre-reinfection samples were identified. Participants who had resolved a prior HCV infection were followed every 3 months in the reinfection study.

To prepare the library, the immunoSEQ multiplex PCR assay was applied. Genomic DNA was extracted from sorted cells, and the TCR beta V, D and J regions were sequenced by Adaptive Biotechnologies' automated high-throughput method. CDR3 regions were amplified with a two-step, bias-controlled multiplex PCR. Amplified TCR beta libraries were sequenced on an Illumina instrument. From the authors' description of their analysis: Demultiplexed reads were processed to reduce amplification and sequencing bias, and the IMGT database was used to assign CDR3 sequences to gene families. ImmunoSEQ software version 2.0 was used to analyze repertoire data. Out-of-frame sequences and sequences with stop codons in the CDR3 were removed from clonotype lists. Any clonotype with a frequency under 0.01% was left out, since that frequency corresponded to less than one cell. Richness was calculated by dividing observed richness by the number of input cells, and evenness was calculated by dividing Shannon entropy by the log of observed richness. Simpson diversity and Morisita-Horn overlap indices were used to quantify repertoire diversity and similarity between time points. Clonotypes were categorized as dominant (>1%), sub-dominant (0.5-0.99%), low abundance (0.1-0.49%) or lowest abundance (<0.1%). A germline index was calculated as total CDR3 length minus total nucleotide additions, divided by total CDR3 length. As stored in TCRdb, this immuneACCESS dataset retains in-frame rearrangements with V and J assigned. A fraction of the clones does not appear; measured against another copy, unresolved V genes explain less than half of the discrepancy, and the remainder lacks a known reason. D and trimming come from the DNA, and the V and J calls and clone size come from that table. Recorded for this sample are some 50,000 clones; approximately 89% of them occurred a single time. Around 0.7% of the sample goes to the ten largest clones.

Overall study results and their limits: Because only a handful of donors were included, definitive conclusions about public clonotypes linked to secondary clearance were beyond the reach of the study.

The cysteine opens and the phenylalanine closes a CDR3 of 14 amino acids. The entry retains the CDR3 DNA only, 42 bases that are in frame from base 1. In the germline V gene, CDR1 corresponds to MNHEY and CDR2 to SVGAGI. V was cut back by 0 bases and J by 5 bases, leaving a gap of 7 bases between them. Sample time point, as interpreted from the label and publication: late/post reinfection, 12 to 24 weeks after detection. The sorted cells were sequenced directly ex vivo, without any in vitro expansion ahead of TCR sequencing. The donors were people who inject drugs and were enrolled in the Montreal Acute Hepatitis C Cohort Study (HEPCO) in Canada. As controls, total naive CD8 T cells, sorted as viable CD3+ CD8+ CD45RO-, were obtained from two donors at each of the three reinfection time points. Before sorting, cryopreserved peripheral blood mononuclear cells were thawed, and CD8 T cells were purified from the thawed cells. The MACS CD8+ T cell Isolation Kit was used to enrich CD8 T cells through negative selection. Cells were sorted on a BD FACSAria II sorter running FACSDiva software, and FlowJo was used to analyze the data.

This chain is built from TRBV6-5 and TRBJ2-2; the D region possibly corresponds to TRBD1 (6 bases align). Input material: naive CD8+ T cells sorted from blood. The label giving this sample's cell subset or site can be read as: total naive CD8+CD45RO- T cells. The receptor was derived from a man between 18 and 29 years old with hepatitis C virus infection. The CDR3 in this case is CASSYSQGTGELFF. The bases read TGTGCCAGCAGTTACTCCCAGGGGACCGGGGAGCTGTTTTTT.